The 25 T cell receptor beta chains listed next were all sequenced from one sample in a study of cytomegalovirus exposure and HLA in healthy donors. It was with 60 Vbeta and 13 Jbeta primers that the PCR ran. Method: immunoSEQ multiplex PCR; TCRdb's copy keeps in-frame clones and lacks some. The table lists almost 95,000 clones, approximately 70% of them singletons. Sequencing was done on a sample of PBMCs. The receptors shown here come from a man aged 50 or older in good health and CMV-seronegative.

The V call is TRBV28, the J call TRBJ1-1, with D possibly TRBD1 on 6 matching bases. From germline, CDR1 is MDHEN and CDR2 SYDVKM. With 5 bases removed from V and 4 bases from J, the gap between germline ends came to 17 bases. The length of the CDR3 is 15 residues. Here the CDR3 reads CASSPLGEGVTEAFF. The CDR3 DNA sequence: TGTGCCAGCAGTCCCCTTGGTGAGGGGGTCACTGAAGCTTTCTTT. The full variable domain, rest sourced from reference TRBV28 and TRBJ1-1, is DVKVTQSSRYLVKRTGEKVFLECVQDMDHENMFWYRQDPGLGLRLIYFSYDVKMKEKGDIPEGYSVSREKKERFSLILESASTNQTSMYLCASSPLGEGVTEAFFGQGTRLTVV.

The chain is built from TRBV2 and TRBJ2-2; D remains unclear. This CDR3 spans 14 amino acids. Trimming shortened V by 10 bases and J by 3 bases, and 15 bases separated the two germline ends. Germline V lookup: CDR1 SNHLY, CDR2 FYNNEI. The CDR3 DNA reads TGTGCCACGACACCGAATTGGGACACCGGGGAGCTGTTTTTT. Translating it yields CATTPNWDTGELFF.

The chain carries TRBV7-9 and TRBJ2-3; 8 bases fit TRBD1. CDR1 and CDR2 from the germline V gene are SEHNR and FQNEAQ (reference sequence). This CDR3 is 16 amino acids long. Trimming at V came to 5 bases and at J to 1 base, leaving 8 bases not matched to a gene. CDR3 loop: CASSLRQGSGTDTQYF. The CDR3 region has the DNA TGTGCCAGCAGCCTAAGACAGGGGTCGGGCACAGATACGCAGTATTTT. Drawing the rest from reference TRBV7-9 and TRBJ2-3, the complete variable domain is DTGVSQNPRHKITKRGQNVTFRCDPISEHNRLYWYRQTLGQGPEFLTYFQNEAQLEKSRLLSDRFSAERPKGSFSTLEIQRTEQGDSAMYLCASSLRQGSGTDTQYFGPGTRLTVL.

The chain has TRBV5-1 and TRBJ1-4; 8 nucleotides align to TRBD1. This CDR3 spans 15 amino acids. V trimming: 4 bases; J trimming: 8 bases; junction bases outside the gene matches: 10. Looked up from germline, CDR1 is SGHRS and CDR2 is YFSETQ. This CDR3 reads CASSLTGTGEEKLFF. The CDR3 nucleotides are TGCGCCAGCAGCCTGACCGGGACAGGCGAGGAAAAACTGTTTTTT.

This clone occurred a few times. The CDR3 coding sequence is TGTGCCAGCAGCTTAACTCTCAATGAGCAGTTCTTC. Translation gives CASSLTLNEQFF. The chain joins TRBV7-9 to TRBJ2-1; D gene uncertain. Germline CDR1 is SEHNR and CDR2 is FQNEAQ (reference sequence). V lost 2 bases and J lost 6, with 5 bases in between. The CDR3 spans 12 residues.

This chain joins TRBV7-9 and TRBJ1-5; 7 nucleotides agree with TRBD1. This CDR3 has 16 residues. Unmatched junction bases numbered 16, after V lost 5 bases and J lost 9 bases. CDR1 and CDR2 (germline): SEHNR, FQNEAQ (reference sequence). This CDR3 is CASSEGSQGGLWPQHF. The CDR3 DNA sequence: TGTGCCAGCAGCGAGGGCAGCCAGGGGGGTCTTTGGCCCCAGCATTTT.

The chain uses TRBV7-3 and TRBJ2-3, with 8 bases identical to TRBD1. There are 14 residues in the CDR3. J was trimmed by 4 bases and V by 4 bases; bases with no gene match: 4. The germline CDR1 and CDR2 sequences are SGHTA and FQGTGA. The chain's CDR3 is CASSSRTGSDTQYF. The CDR3 region has the DNA TGTGCCAGCAGCTCAAGGACAGGGTCAGATACGCAGTATTTT.

The chain carries TRBV11-1 and TRBJ1-1; D uncertain. This CDR3 is built from 13 residues. V lost 5 bases and J 4 bases, leaving 11 bases between the germline ends. Germline V lookup: CDR1 SGHAT, CDR2 FQDESV (reference sequence). The CDR3 region has the DNA TGTGCCAGCAGCCTTCGGGGAGGCACTGAAGCTTTCTTT. It translates to CASSLRGGTEAFF.

This clone occurred a few times. Its ends do not fully match the called genes, so a read error is possible. The genes are TRBV20-1 and TRBJ2-5; D unresolved. The CDR3 length is 11 residues. Germline V CDR1 and CDR2: DFQATT, SNEGSKA (reference sequence). The CDR3 bases are TGCAGTGCCCAGTCGTCCAGGTCAGAAAACTTC. It encodes CSAQSSRSENF.

This clone was seen a few times. The V call is TRBV30, the J call TRBJ1-3, with a tentative D call TRBD1 (6 bases). Germline V gene data show CDR1 as GTSNPN and CDR2 as SVGIG (reference sequence). CDR3 size: 15 residues. V shed 2 bases and J shed 2 bases, with 13 bases lying between them. The CDR3 sequence: CAWSTGYSPGNTIYF. The DNA for the CDR3 is TGTGCCTGGAGTACAGGGTATTCGCCTGGAAACACCATATATTTT.

This chain connects TRBV7-9 to TRBJ2-5; TRBD2 aligns across 8 bases. Germline loops: CDR1 SEHNR, CDR2 FQNEAQ (reference sequence). The CDR3 consists of 14 residues. J was trimmed by 2 bases and V by 5 bases; bases with no gene match: 4. CDR3 bases: TGTGCCAGCAGCCTAACTAGCGGACAAGAGACCCAGTACTTC. Amino acids: CASSLTSGQETQYF.

The chain has TRBV18 and TRBJ1-4; 7 bases agree with TRBD1. Germline V CDR1 and CDR2: KGHSH, LQKENI. This CDR3 spans 17 amino acids. V lost 3 bases, J lost 4 bases, and 11 bases stayed unmatched. CDR3 bases: TGTGCCAGCTCACCTACCTCTATGGACAGGATTAATGAAAAACTGTTTTTT. Protein sequence: CASSPTSMDRINEKLFF.

The chain carries TRBV5-6 and TRBJ1-1; D ambiguous. The germline CDR1 and CDR2 sequences are SGHDT and YYEEEE. The CDR3 is 14 amino acids. V lost 1 base and J lost 1, with 8 bases in between. CDR3 loop: CASSLMAENTEAFF. Written as DNA, the CDR3 is TGTGCCAGCAGCTTGATGGCAGAGAACACTGAAGCTTTCTTT. Full variable domain (rest looked up from reference TRBV5-6 and TRBJ1-1): DAGVTQSPTHLIKTRGQQVTLRCSPKSGHDTVSWYQQALGQGPQFIFQYYEEEERQRGNFPDRFSGHQFPNYSSELNVNALLLGDSALYLCASSLMAENTEAFFGQGTRLTVV.

The chain links TRBV9 to TRBJ2-5, with D maybe TRBD1 (5 bases). The V end lost 4 bases, the J end lost 2 bases, and 12 bases lay between the germline ends. The CDR3 loop spans 14 amino acids. Germline lookup yields CDR1 SGDLS and CDR2 YYNGEE. CDR3 in amino acids: CASSPTGSQETQYF. The CDR3 DNA follows: TGTGCCAGCAGCCCTACAGGATCACAAGAGACCCAGTACTTC.

The gene calls are TRBV7-3 and TRBJ2-3, with D unclear. The germline V gene encodes CDR1 SGHTA and CDR2 FQGTGA. V lost 5 bases and J lost 2, with 8 bases in between. CDR3 length: 13 amino acids. DNA of the CDR3: TGTGCCAGCAGCCCCCGAGCCACAGATACGCAGTATTTT. Its protein is CASSPRATDTQYF. Together with reference TRBV7-3 and TRBJ2-3, the CDR3 gives the full variable domain: GAGVSQTPSNKVTEKGKYVELRCDPISGHTALYWYRQSLGQGPEFLIYFQGTGAADDSGLPNDRFFAVRPEGSVSTLKIQRTERGDSAVYLCASSPRATDTQYFGPGTRLTVL.

The chain is built from TRBV6-1 and TRBJ1-5; maybe TRBD1 (5 bases). CDR3 size: 14 residues. Trimming removed 2 bases at V and 3 bases at J, with 8 bases between. Germline V gives CDR1 MNHNS, CDR2 SASEGT. The CDR3 loop is CASSERGFNQPQHF. The CDR3 region has the DNA TGTGCCAGCAGTGAAAGGGGTTTCAATCAGCCCCAGCATTTT.

The J gene is TRBJ1-1, the V gene TRBV2, with TRBD1 matching over 8 bases. Unmatched junction bases numbered 3, after V lost 6 bases and J lost 0 bases. The CDR3 is made up of 14 amino acids. Germline assignment: CDR1 SNHLY and CDR2 FYNNEI. Here the CDR3 DNA reads TGTGCCAGCAGCGGACAGGGATTGAACACTGAAGCTTTCTTT. It yields the protein CASSGQGLNTEAFF.

V and J are TRBV10-3 and TRBJ2-5; 13 bases match TRBD2. With 0 bases clipped from V and 2 bases from J, the junction kept 6 bases outside the gene matches. Germline lookup yields CDR1 ENHRY and CDR2 SYGVKD. The CDR3 has 18 amino acids. Here the CDR3 reads CAISESTSGGAWQETQYF. DNA for the CDR3: TGTGCCATCAGTGAGTCTACTAGCGGGGGGGCTTGGCAAGAGACCCAGTACTTC.

The chain is built from TRBV7-2 and TRBJ1-1, with D perhaps matching TRBD1 (5 bases). The CDR3 length is 14 residues. The germline V gene has CDR1 SGHTA and CDR2 FQGNSA. Trimming removed 10 bases at V and 4 bases at J, with 19 bases between. CDR3 nucleotides: TGTGCCACCACAGCTTATATGGGGGGCACTGAAGCTTTCTTT. Protein product: CATTAYMGGTEAFF.

The CDR3 nucleotides are TGTGCCAGCAGCGTAGATACAGGGGGCCTGTTGGGCTACACCTTC. Residues: CASSVDTGGLLGYTF. The V gene is TRBV9, the J gene TRBJ1-2; 9 bases align to TRBD1. The CDR3 runs to 15 residues. V trimming: 0 bases; J trimming: 8 bases; junction bases outside the gene matches: 8. From germline, CDR1 is SGDLS and CDR2 YYNGEE.

This sequence joins TRBV18 and TRBJ1-5; the D gene is possibly TRBD1 (5 bases). V gave up 6 bases and J gave up 4 bases, with 16 bases separating them. CDR3 size: 15 residues. Germline CDR1 is KGHSH and CDR2 is LQKENI. CDR3 sequence reads: CASSPYGGTNQPQHF. CDR3 nucleotide sequence: TGTGCCAGCTCCCCCTATGGGGGGACTAATCAGCCCCAGCATTTT. The whole variable domain, remainder taken from reference TRBV18 and TRBJ1-5, is NAGVMQNPRHLVRRRGQEARLRCSPMKGHSHVYWYRQLPEEGLKFMVYLQKENIIDESGMPKERFSAEFPKEGPSILRIQQVVRGDSAAYFCASSPYGGTNQPQHFGDGTRLSIL.

The table lists this clone with a count of one. V and J are TRBV6-1 and TRBJ1-2; D ambiguous. Trimming pared 1 base from V and 5 bases from J, leaving 11 bases between. CDR3 length: 14 amino acids. In germline, CDR1 is MNHNS, CDR2 SASEGT. The CDR3, as DNA: TGTGCCAGCAGTGAAGGGGCAAGATGGTATGGCTACACCTTC. Encoded protein: CASSEGARWYGYTF.

The rearrangement links TRBV6-6 to TRBJ2-3, with 8 bases that match TRBD2. This CDR3 spans 14 amino acids. J gave up 2 bases and V 6 bases, and 4 bases lay outside the gene matches. Germline V CDR1 and CDR2: MNHNY, SVGAGI (reference sequence). Here the CDR3 DNA reads TGTGCCAGCAGCCCGGGACTAGACACAGATACGCAGTATTTT. Translated: CASSPGLDTDTQYF.

The chain joins TRBV6-6 to TRBJ2-3; D not resolved. This CDR3 contains 11 residues. Looked up from germline, CDR1 is MNHNY and CDR2 is SVGAGI (reference sequence). Between the trimmed V and J ends, which lost 5 bases and 7 bases, there was a span of 7 bases. The CDR3, as DNA: TGTGCCAGCAGTCCCCTATATACGCAGTATTTT. Its protein is CASSPLYTQYF.

This clone was seen more than once but under ten times. The chain links TRBV5-1 to TRBJ2-5; D possibly corresponds to TRBD2 (6 bases). The length of the CDR3 is 14 residues. Trimming pared 0 bases from V and 0 bases from J, leaving 6 bases between. CDR1 SGHRS and CDR2 YFSETQ come from the germline V gene. This CDR3 is CASSLAGDQETQYF. As DNA, the CDR3 is TGCGCCAGCAGCTTGGCGGGGGACCAAGAGACCCAGTACTTC.